The 14 T cell receptor beta chains reported below all come from one sample, sequenced in a study of cytomegalovirus exposure and HLA in healthy donors. Primers included in the PCR were 60 Vbeta and 13 Jbeta primers. This table comes from immunoSEQ multiplex PCR, and its TCRdb copy is limited to in-frame clones, with some not included. The table lists about 130,000 clones, 70% to 85% of them singletons. The sequencing input was PBMCs. The receptors stem from a boy younger than 10 in good health and CMV-seronegative.

This chain connects TRBV9 to TRBJ1-1, with D possibly matching TRBD1 (6 bases). V lost 3 bases and J 11 bases, leaving 20 bases between the germline ends. The CDR3 is 14 amino acids. CDR1 is SGDLS, CDR2 YYNGEE, per germline. This CDR3 is CASSGGQPAGGAFF. CDR3 sequence (DNA): TGTGCCAGCAGCGGAGGACAGCCGGCGGGTGGTGCTTTCTTT.

The V gene is TRBV6-7, the J gene TRBJ2-2; D call uncertain. TRBV6-7 is an ORF for which the function is uncertain. V lost 8 bases to trimming and J lost 3 bases, with 13 bases between them. The CDR3 contains 14 residues. For the CDR3, the DNA is TGTGCCAGCTACGAGTGTTCGGACACCGGGGAGCTGTTTTTT. Protein sequence: CASYECSDTGELFF.

There are a few counts of this clone. The chain is built from TRBV4-3 and TRBJ1-1; 9 bases fit TRBD1. CDR3 length: 17 residues. J was trimmed by 4 bases and V by 0 bases; bases with no gene match: 9. CDR1 is LGHNA and CDR2 is YSLEER in the germline V gene. CDR3 sequence reads: CASSQDPFGTGSTEAFF. Here the CDR3 DNA reads TGCGCCAGCAGCCAAGATCCGTTTGGGACAGGGAGCACTGAAGCTTTCTTT.

The chain joins TRBV5-5 to TRBJ2-5, with TRBD1 identical over 9 bases. The V and J ends lost 2 bases and 4 bases, in that order; junction bases with no gene match: 6. The CDR3 has 15 residues. Germline V gene data show CDR1 as SGHKS and CDR2 as YYEKEE (reference sequence). The DNA for the CDR3 is TGTGCCAGCAGCTTTCGCGGGACAGGGAGAGAGACCCAGTACTTC. This gives the protein CASSFRGTGRETQYF.

Comments on this clone: At the DNA level, this CDR3 is encoded by other sequences in the same sample as well. The rearrangement links TRBV5-4 to TRBJ2-1; 11 nucleotides agree with TRBD2. The length of the CDR3 is 14 residues. Germline loops: CDR1 SGHNT, CDR2 YYREEE (reference sequence). The ends lost 0 bases at V and 7 bases at J; junction bases unmatched: 0. The CDR3 here is CASSLGLAGNEQFF. CDR3 bases: TGTGCCAGCAGCTTGGGACTAGCGGGGAATGAGCAGTTCTTC.

The genes are TRBV4-2 and TRBJ1-6; a possible D gene is TRBD1 (6 bases). The CDR3 consists of 14 residues. Germline V gene data show CDR1 as LGHNA and CDR2 as YNFKEQ. V was pared by 1 base and J by 6 bases, with 7 bases between. The CDR3 region has the DNA TGTGCCAGCAGCCAAGCCAGGGGTAATTCACCCCTCCACTTT. Its translation: CASSQARGNSPLHF.

The chain employs TRBV7-9 and TRBJ2-2; 8 nucleotides align to TRBD2. The CDR3 has 15 amino acids. J lost 5 bases, V lost 3 bases, and 5 bases had no gene match. The germline CDR1 and CDR2 sequences are SEHNR and FQNEAQ (reference sequence). The CDR3 protein is CASSLTAGVTGELFF. CDR3 in DNA: TGTGCCAGCAGCTTGACAGCGGGGGTTACCGGGGAGCTGTTTTTT.

The CDR3 is CASSDPWAGNEQFF. CDR3 DNA sequence: TGTGCCAGCAGCGACCCTTGGGCAGGGAATGAGCAGTTCTTC. The chain combines TRBV7-6 with TRBJ2-1, with D tentatively TRBD1 (5 bases). Per germline, CDR1 SGHVS and CDR2 FNYEAQ. The CDR3 sequence is 14 residues long. V shed 5 bases and J shed 7 bases, with 15 bases lying between them.

The chain couples TRBV7-9 to TRBJ2-7; perhaps TRBD1 as D (5 bases). Trimming removed 6 bases from V and 7 bases from J, with 16 bases in between. The CDR3 runs 13 residues. Germline assignment: CDR1 SEHNR and CDR2 FQNEAQ (reference sequence). The CDR3 nucleotides read TGTGCCAGCAGGGCCATGGTTCAGGGTGAGCAGTACTTC. Encoded protein: CASRAMVQGEQYF. The full variable domain, rest sourced from reference TRBV7-9 and TRBJ2-7, is DTGVSQNPRHKITKRGQNVTFRCDPISEHNRLYWYRQTLGQGPEFLTYFQNEAQLEKSRLLSDRFSAERPKGSFSTLEIQRTEQGDSAMYLCASRAMVQGEQYFGPGTRLTVT.

This chain links TRBV6-5 with TRBJ2-2; D perhaps matches TRBD1 (6 bases). The CDR3 is made up of 14 amino acids. Germline CDR1 and CDR2: MNHEY and SVGAGI. Trimming stripped 5 bases from V and 6 bases from J, with 13 bases between. The CDR3 reads CASSNYRESGELFF. The CDR3 DNA sequence: TGTGCCAGCAGTAACTACAGGGAATCCGGGGAGCTGTTTTTT.

Only a few counts were recorded for this clone. This chain links TRBV13 with TRBJ1-2, with a weak D call TRBD1 (6 bases). The CDR3 is 12 amino acids. CDR1 and CDR2 from the germline V gene are PRHDT and FYEKMQ (reference sequence). V lost 4 bases and J 7 bases, leaving 10 bases between the germline ends. Written as DNA, the CDR3 is TGTGCCAGCAGCTCCCAGGGGTCTGGCTACACCTTC. Amino acid sequence: CASSSQGSGYTF.

The rearrangement joins TRBV9 to TRBJ2-2; D may be TRBD1 (7 bases). Trimming stripped 1 base from V and 0 bases from J, with 16 bases between. Germline CDR1 is SGDLS and CDR2 is YYNGEE. The CDR3 spans 18 residues. The CDR3 DNA reads TGTGCCAGCAGCGTATCATGGCAGGGGGACTCGAACACCGGGGAGCTGTTTTTT. Its protein product is CASSVSWQGDSNTGELFF.

The CDR3 DNA reads TGTGCCAGCAGTCTGGGACAGGGAACCGGGGAGCTGTTTTTT. Amino acids: CASSLGQGTGELFF. The chain is built from TRBV28 and TRBJ2-2; TRBD1 matches 9 bases. Trimming took 5 bases from V and 5 from J; bases not matched to a gene: 3. CDR1 MDHEN and CDR2 SYDVKM come from the germline V gene. This CDR3 comprises 14 residues.

This chain connects TRBV4-1 to TRBJ2-2, with D possibly being TRBD2 (5 bases). The CDR3 length is 15 residues. Between the trimmed V and J ends, which lost 2 bases and 4 bases, there was a span of 11 bases. Germline CDR1 and CDR2: MGHRA and YSYEKL. CDR3 sequence: CASSQISGLTGELFF. The CDR3 DNA is TGCGCCAGCAGCCAAATTTCTGGACTCACCGGGGAGCTGTTTTTT.